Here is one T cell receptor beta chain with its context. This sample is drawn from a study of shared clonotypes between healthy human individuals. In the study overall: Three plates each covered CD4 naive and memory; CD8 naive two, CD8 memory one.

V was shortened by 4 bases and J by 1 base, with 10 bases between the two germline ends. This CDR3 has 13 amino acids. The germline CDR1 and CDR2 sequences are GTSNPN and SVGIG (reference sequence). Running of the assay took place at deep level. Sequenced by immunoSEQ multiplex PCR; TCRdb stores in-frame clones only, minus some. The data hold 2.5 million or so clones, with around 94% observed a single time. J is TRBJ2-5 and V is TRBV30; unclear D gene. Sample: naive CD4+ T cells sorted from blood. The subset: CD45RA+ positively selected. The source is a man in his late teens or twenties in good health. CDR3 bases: TGTGCCTGGATCGGGCGGTTCCAAGAGACCCAGTACTTC. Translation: CAWIGRFQETQYF.